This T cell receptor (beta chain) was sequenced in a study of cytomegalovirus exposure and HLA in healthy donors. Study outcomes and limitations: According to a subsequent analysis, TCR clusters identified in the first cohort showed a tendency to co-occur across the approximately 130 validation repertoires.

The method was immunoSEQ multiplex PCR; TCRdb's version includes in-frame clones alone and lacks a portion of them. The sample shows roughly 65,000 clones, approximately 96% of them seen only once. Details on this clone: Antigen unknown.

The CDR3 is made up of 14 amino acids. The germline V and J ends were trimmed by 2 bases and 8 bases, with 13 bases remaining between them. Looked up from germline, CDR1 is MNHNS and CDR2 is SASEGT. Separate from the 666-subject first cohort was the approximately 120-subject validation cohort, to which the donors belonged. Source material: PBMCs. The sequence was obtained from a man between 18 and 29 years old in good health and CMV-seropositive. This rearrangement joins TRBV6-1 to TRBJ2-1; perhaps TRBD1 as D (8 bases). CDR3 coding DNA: TGTGCCAGCAGTGAATACAGGGGGGGGGATGAGCAGTTCTTC. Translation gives CASSEYRGGDEQFF.